This entry is about one TCR beta chain. The data derive from a study of cytomegalovirus exposure and HLA in healthy donors. Germline-derived CDR1 and CDR2 are SGHNT and YYREEE (reference sequence). This CDR3 region has 14 residues. V was clipped by 3 bases and J by 1 base, with 10 bases between them. Generated by immunoSEQ multiplex PCR, the TCRdb table keeps only in-frame clones and is missing some. The sample records about 130,000 clones, 75% to 90% being singletons. The donors were members of the validation cohort comprising approximately 110 subjects, separate from the roughly 680-subject first cohort.

The chain is built from TRBV5-4 and TRBJ1-1; D is ambiguous. Sequencing input: PBMCs. This clonotype was sampled from a woman between 18 and 29 years old in good health and CMV-seropositive. In nucleotides, the CDR3 is TGTGCCAGCAGCTCATCTAACAGGAACACTGAAGCTTTCTTT. Translated: CASSSSNRNTEAFF.